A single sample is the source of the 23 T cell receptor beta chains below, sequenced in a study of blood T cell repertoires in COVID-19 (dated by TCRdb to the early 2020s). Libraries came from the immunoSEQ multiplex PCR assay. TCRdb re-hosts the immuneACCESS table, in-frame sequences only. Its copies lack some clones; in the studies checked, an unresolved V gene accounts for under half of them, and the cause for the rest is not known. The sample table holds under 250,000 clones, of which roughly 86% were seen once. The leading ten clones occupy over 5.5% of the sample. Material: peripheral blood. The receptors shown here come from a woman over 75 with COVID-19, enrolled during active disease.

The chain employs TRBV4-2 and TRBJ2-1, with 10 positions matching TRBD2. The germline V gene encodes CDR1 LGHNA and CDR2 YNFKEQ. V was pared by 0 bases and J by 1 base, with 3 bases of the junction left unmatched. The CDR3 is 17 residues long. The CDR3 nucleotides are TGTGCCAGCAGCCAAGATCTAGCGGGGGTTTCCTACAATGAGCAGTTCTTC. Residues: CASSQDLAGVSYNEQFF.

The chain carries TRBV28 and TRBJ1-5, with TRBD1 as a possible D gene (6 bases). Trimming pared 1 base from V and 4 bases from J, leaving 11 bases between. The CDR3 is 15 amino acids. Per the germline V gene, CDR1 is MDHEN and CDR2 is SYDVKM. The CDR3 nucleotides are TGTGCCAGCAGTTTATACATTAGGGGGAATCAGCCCCAGCATTTT. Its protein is CASSLYIRGNQPQHF. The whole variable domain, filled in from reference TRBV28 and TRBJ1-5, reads DVKVTQSSRYLVKRTGEKVFLECVQDMDHENMFWYRQDPGLGLRLIYFSYDVKMKEKGDIPEGYSVSREKKERFSLILESASTNQTSMYLCASSLYIRGNQPQHFGDGTRLSIL.

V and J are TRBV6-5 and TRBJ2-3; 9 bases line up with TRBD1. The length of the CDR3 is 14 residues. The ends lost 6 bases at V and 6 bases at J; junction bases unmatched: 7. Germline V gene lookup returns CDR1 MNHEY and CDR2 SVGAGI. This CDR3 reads CASRRQGGADTQYF. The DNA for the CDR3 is TGTGCCAGCAGACGACAGGGGGGGGCGGATACGCAGTATTTT.

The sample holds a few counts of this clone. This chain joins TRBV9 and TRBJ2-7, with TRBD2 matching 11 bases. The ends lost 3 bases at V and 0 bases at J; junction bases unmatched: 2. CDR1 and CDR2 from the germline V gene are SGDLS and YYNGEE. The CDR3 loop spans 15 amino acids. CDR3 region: CASSEGLAASYEQYF. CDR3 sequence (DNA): TGTGCCAGCAGCGAGGGACTAGCGGCCTCCTACGAGCAGTACTTC.

This CDR3 reads CASSFLSGSNEKLFF. The CDR3 DNA follows: TGTGCCAGCAGTTTCCTTTCAGGGTCTAATGAAAAACTGTTTTTT. This chain joins TRBV28 and TRBJ1-4; TRBD1 is a possible D gene (5 bases). Germline CDR1 MDHEN, CDR2 SYDVKM. V gave up 3 bases and J gave up 3 bases, with 11 bases separating them. CDR3 length equals 15 residues.

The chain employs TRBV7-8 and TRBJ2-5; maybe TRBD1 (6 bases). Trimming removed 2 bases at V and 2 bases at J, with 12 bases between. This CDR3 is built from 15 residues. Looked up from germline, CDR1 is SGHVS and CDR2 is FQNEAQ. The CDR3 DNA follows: TGTGCCAGCAGCTTAAAGTCTCAGGGGCAAGAGACCCAGTACTTC. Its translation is CASSLKSQGQETQYF.

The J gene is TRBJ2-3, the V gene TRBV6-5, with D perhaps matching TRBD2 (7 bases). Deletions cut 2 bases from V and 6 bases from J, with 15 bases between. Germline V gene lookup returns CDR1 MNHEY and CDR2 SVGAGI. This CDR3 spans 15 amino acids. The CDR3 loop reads CASSYRGAVADTQYF. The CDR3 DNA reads TGTGCCAGCAGTTACCGGGGGGCCGTGGCGGATACGCAGTATTTT.

CDR3 sequence reads: CASSETGGARDTQYF. For the CDR3, the DNA is TGTGCCAGCAGTGAAACGGGGGGGGCTCGAGATACGCAGTATTTT. This rearrangement joins TRBV6-1 to TRBJ2-3; 8 bases line up with TRBD2. The CDR3 runs to 15 residues. Looked up from germline, CDR1 is MNHNS and CDR2 is SASEGT. V dropped 2 bases and J dropped 5; count of bases not matched to a gene: 6.

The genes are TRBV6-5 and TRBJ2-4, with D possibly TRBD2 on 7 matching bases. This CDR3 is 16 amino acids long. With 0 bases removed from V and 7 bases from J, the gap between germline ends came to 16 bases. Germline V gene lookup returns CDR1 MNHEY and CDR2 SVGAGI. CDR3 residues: CASSYSGGGSRNIQYF. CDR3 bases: TGTGCCAGCAGTTACTCTGGGGGGGGCTCGCGGAACATTCAGTACTTC.

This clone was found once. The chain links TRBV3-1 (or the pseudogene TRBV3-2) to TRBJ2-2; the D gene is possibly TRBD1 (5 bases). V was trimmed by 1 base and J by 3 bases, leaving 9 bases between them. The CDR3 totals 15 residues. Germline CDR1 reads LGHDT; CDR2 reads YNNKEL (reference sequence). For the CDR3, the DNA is TGTGCCAGCAGCCAAGGAACAGGATACACCGGGGAGCTGTTTTTT. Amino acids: CASSQGTGYTGELFF.

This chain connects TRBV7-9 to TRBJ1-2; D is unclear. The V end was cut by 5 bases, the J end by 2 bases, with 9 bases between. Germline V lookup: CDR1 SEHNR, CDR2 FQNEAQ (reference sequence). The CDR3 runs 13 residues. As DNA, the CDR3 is TGTGCCAGCAGCGAACGGGGAAACTATGGCTACACCTTC. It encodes CASSERGNYGYTF. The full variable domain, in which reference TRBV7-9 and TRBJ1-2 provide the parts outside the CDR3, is DTGVSQNPRHKITKRGQNVTFRCDPISEHNRLYWYRQTLGQGPEFLTYFQNEAQLEKSRLLSDRFSAERPKGSFSTLEIQRTEQGDSAMYLCASSERGNYGYTFGSGTRLTVV.

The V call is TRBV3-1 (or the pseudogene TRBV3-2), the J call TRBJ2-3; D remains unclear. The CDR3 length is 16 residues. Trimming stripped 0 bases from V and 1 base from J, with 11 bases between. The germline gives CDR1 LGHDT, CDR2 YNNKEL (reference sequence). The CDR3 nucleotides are TGTGCCAGCAGCCAAGAGCGACATTCCGGCACAGATACGCAGTATTTT. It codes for CASSQERHSGTDTQYF.

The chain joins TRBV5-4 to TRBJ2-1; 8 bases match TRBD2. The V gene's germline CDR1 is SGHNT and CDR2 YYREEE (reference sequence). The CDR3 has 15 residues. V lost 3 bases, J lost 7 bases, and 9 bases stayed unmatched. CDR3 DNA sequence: TGTGCCAGCAGCTCGGGGGGGCAGGGAGTGAATGAGCAGTTCTTC. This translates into CASSSGGQGVNEQFF.

The CDR3 nucleotides are TGTGCCAGCGTACAACGCGATGAGGGGAACACTGAAGCTTTCTTT. Its translation: CASVQRDEGNTEAFF. This chain connects TRBV2 to TRBJ1-1; D is unresolved. In germline, CDR1 is SNHLY, CDR2 FYNNEI. CDR3 length: 15 amino acids. V was pared by 8 bases and J by 1 base, with 17 bases between.

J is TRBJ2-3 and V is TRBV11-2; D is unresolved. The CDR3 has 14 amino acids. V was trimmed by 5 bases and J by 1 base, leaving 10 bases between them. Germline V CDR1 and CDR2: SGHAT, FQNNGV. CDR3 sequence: CASSPTPGTDTQYF. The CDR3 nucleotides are TGTGCCAGCAGCCCAACACCTGGCACAGATACGCAGTATTTT.

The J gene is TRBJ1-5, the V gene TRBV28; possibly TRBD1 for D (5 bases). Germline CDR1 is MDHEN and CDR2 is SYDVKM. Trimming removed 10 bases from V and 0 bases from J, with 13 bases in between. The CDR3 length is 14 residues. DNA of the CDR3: TGTGCCACCCTAGTAGACAGTAGCAATCAGCCCCAGCATTTT. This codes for CATLVDSSNQPQHF.

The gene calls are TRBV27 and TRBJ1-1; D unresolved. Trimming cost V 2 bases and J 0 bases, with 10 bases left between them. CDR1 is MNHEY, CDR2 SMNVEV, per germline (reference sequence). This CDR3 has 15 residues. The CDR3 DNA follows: TGTGCCAGCAGTTTAGGAACAACTATGAACACTGAAGCTTTCTTT. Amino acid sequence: CASSLGTTMNTEAFF.

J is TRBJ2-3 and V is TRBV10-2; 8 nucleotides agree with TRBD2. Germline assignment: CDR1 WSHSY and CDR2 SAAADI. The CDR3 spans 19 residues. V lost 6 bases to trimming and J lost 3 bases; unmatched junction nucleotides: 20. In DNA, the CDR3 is TGCGCCAGCAGGCCCCTCCTCAGCGGGGGACCGGGGGGGACAGATACGCAGTATTTT. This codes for CASRPLLSGGPGGTDTQYF.

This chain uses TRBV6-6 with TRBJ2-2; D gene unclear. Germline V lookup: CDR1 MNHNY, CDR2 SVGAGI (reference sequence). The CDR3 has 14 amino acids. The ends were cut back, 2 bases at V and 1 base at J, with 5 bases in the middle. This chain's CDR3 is CASSYAENTGELFF. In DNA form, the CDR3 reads TGTGCCAGCAGTTACGCAGAGAACACCGGGGAGCTGTTTTTT.

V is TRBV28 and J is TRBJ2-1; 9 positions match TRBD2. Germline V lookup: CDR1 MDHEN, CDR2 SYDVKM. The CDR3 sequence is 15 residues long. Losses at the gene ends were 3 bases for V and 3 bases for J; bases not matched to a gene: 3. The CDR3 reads CASSFSGGHYNEQFF. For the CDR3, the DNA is TGTGCCAGCAGTTTTAGCGGGGGCCACTACAATGAGCAGTTCTTC.

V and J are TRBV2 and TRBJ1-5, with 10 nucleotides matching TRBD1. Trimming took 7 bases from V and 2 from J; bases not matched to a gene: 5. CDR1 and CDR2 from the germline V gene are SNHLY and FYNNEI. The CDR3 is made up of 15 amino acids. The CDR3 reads CASNSGTGGNQPQHF. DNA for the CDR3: TGTGCCAGCAACTCCGGGACAGGGGGCAATCAGCCCCAGCATTTT.

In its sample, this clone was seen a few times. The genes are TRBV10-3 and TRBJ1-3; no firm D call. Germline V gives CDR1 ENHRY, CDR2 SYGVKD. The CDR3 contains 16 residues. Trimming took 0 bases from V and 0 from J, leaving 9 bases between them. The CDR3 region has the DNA TGTGCCATCAGTGAGTCGAGTCTCGGCTCTGGAAACACCATATATTTT. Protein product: CAISESSLGSGNTIYF.

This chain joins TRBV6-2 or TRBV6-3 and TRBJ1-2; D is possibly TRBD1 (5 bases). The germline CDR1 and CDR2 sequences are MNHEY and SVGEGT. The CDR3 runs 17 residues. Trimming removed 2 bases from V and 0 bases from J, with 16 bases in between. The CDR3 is CASSYIRDSASNYGYTF. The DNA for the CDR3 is TGTGCCAGCAGTTACATTAGGGACTCAGCGTCTAACTATGGCTACACCTTC.